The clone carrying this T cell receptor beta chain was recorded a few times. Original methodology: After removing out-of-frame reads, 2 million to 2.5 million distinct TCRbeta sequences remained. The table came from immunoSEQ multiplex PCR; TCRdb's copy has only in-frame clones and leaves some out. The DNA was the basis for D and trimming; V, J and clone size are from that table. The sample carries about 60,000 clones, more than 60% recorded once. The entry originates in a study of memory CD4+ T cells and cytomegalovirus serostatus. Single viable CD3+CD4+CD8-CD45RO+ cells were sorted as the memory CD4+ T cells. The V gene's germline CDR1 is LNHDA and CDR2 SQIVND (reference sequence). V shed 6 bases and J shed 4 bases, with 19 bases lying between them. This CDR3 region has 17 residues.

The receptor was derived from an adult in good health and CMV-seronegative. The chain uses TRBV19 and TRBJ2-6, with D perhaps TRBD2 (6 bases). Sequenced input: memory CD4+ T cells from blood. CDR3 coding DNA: TGTGCCAGTAGCACTGAGGAGGGAGTGAGCGGGGCCAACGTCCTGACTTTC. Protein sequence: CASSTEEGVSGANVLTF.